Listed here are 20 T cell receptor beta chains from one sample, sequenced in a study of blood T cell repertoires in COVID-19 (TCRdb year 2020). Receptor libraries were prepared by the immunoSEQ multiplex PCR assay. Entries here come from immuneACCESS through TCRdb and include only in-frame sequences with V and J called. Some clones fail to appear in such tables; in the studies checked, an unresolved V gene covers under half of the shortfall, and the cause of the remainder is unknown. The sample table records around 270,000 clones; 80% to 85% of these occur just once. The ten biggest clones cover roughly 14% of the sample. The sample consisted of peripheral blood. The receptors here all came from a person aged 65 to 85 with COVID-19, enrolled during active disease.

This clone was observed a handful of times. This chain connects TRBV2 to TRBJ1-5, with TRBD1 matching over 9 bases. CDR1 and CDR2 from the germline V gene are SNHLY and FYNNEI. The V gene end was trimmed by 6 bases and the J gene end by 7 bases; junction bases not matched to a gene: 13. The CDR3 is 16 residues long. For the CDR3, the DNA is TGTGCCAGCAGGGCCGACCTAACGACAGGGGGACAGCCCCAGCATTTT. This sequence encodes CASRADLTTGGQPQHF.

The J gene is TRBJ2-1, the V gene TRBV9, with D unresolved. The CDR3 runs 13 residues. From germline, CDR1 is SGDLS and CDR2 YYNGEE. The V and J ends lost 0 bases and 9 bases respectively, with 10 bases between them. The CDR3 reads CASSVGSWSEQFF. The DNA of the CDR3 is TGTGCCAGCAGCGTAGGGAGTTGGTCTGAGCAGTTCTTC.

V and J are TRBV5-1 and TRBJ2-1; 10 nucleotides match TRBD1. CDR3 length: 15 residues. With V trimmed by 3 bases and J by 4 bases, 4 bases remained unmatched. Germline CDR1 and CDR2: SGHRS and YFSETQ. The CDR3 loop is CASSSGTGAYNEQFF. CDR3 in DNA: TGCGCCAGCAGCTCGGGGACAGGGGCTTACAATGAGCAGTTCTTC.

V and J are TRBV5-4 and TRBJ2-7, with 9 bases aligning to TRBD1. The CDR3 is 16 amino acids. V lost 3 bases, J lost 2 bases, and 9 bases stayed unmatched. Looked up from germline, CDR1 is SGHNT and CDR2 is YYREEE (reference sequence). In DNA form, the CDR3 reads TGTGCCAGCAGCTCGGTGGGGACAGGGTACCCCTACGAGCAGTACTTC. The encoded protein is CASSSVGTGYPYEQYF.

V gene TRBV18 combines with J gene TRBJ2-1, with 8 bases lining up with TRBD2. The V and J ends lost 3 bases and 7 bases, in that order; junction bases with no gene match: 26. Germline assignment: CDR1 KGHSH and CDR2 LQKENI. The CDR3 is 21 residues long. The CDR3 bases are TGTGCCAGCTCACCCCGGCTCCCAAAGGCACAAGACGGGAGGGCCTCAAATGAGCAGTTCTTC. The encoded protein is CASSPRLPKAQDGRASNEQFF.

The chain combines TRBV28 with TRBJ2-1; 9 bases are a match to TRBD2. The trim removed 3 bases at V and 8 bases at J, leaving 17 bases unmatched. The CDR3 runs to 18 residues. Germline loops: CDR1 MDHEN, CDR2 SYDVKM. The CDR3 loop is CASSLLSGSGRWSDEQFF. The CDR3 DNA follows: TGTGCCAGCAGTTTGCTGAGTGGAAGCGGGAGGTGGTCTGATGAGCAGTTCTTC. Full variable domain (missing parts from reference TRBV28 and TRBJ2-1): DVKVTQSSRYLVKRTGEKVFLECVQDMDHENMFWYRQDPGLGLRLIYFSYDVKMKEKGDIPEGYSVSREKKERFSLILESASTNQTSMYLCASSLLSGSGRWSDEQFFGPGTRLTVL.

This rearrangement joins TRBV2 to TRBJ2-7; 9 nucleotides align to TRBD1. CDR3 size: 12 residues. Trimming removed 11 bases from V and 5 bases from J; junction bases left unmatched: 7. Germline V gives CDR1 SNHLY, CDR2 FYNNEI. CDR3 protein: CAGGQGYDEQYF. CDR3 coding DNA: TGTGCCGGAGGACAGGGGTACGACGAGCAGTACTTC.

The chain couples TRBV11-1 to TRBJ2-3; TRBD1 might be the D (6 bases). This CDR3 has 14 residues. CDR1 and CDR2 from the germline V gene are SGHAT and FQDESV (reference sequence). V was pared by 1 base and J by 4 bases, with 9 bases between. DNA of the CDR3: TGTGCCAGCAGCTTAGACCAGGGGCCAGATACGCAGTATTTT. This gives the protein CASSLDQGPDTQYF. Filled out from reference TRBV11-1 and TRBJ2-3, the complete variable domain reads EAEVAQSPRYKITEKSQAVAFWCDPISGHATLYWYRQILGQGPELLVQFQDESVVDDSQLPKDRFSAERLKGVDSTLKIQPAELGDSAMYLCASSLDQGPDTQYFGPGTRLTVL.

Here the CDR3 DNA reads TGTGCCATCAGTGAGTGGCTAGCGGATCGCTCACTTCCTCACAATGAGCAGTTCTTC. Protein sequence: CAISEWLADRSLPHNEQFF. This sequence joins TRBV10-3 and TRBJ2-1, with 7 nucleotides matching TRBD2. Germline-derived CDR1 and CDR2 are ENHRY and SYGVKD. This CDR3 contains 19 residues. V shed 1 base, J shed 5 bases, and the junction held 17 bases outside the gene matches.

The V gene is TRBV10-3, the J gene TRBJ2-5; 11 positions match TRBD2. The germline V gene has CDR1 ENHRY and CDR2 SYGVKD. V dropped 6 bases and J dropped 2; count of bases not matched to a gene: 8. The CDR3 is made up of 16 amino acids. In DNA, the CDR3 is TGTGCCATCAGCACCCCGGGACTAGCGGTACAAGAGACCCAGTACTTC. Protein: CAISTPGLAVQETQYF.

The chain recombines TRBV25-1 with TRBJ2-1; TRBD1 matches at 9 bases. J was trimmed by 3 bases and V by 8 bases; bases with no gene match: 5. CDR1 is MGHDK, CDR2 SYGVNS, per germline. CDR3 length equals 14 residues. In nucleotides, the CDR3 is TGTGCCAGCGGGGGACAGGGCCTCTACAATGAGCAGTTCTTC. Its translation is CASGGQGLYNEQFF. Drawing the rest from reference TRBV25-1 and TRBJ2-1, the complete variable domain is EADIYQTPRYLVIGTGKKITLECSQTMGHDKMYWYQQDPGMELHLIHYSYGVNSTEKGDLSSESTVSRIRTEHFPLTLESARPSHTSQYLCASGGQGLYNEQFFGPGTRLTVL.

The V gene is TRBV19, the J gene TRBJ2-1; 12 bases align to TRBD2. V shed 3 bases, J shed 9 bases, and the junction held 24 bases outside the gene matches. The CDR3 covers 21 residues. Germline V gene data show CDR1 as LNHDA and CDR2 as SQIVND (reference sequence). The CDR3 DNA reads TGTGCCAGTAGTATTTTCCCTCGGACTAGCGGGACGCACCTCTATGGCGTTGAGCAGTTCTTC. Its protein product is CASSIFPRTSGTHLYGVEQFF. Using reference TRBV19 and TRBJ2-1 for the parts outside the CDR3, the full variable domain is DGGITQSPKYLFRKEGQNVTLSCEQNLNHDAMYWYRQDPGQGLRLIYYSQIVNDFQKGDIAEGYSVSREKKESFPLTVTSAQKNPTAFYLCASSIFPRTSGTHLYGVEQFFGPGTRLTVL.

The J gene is TRBJ2-7, the V gene TRBV7-9, with D maybe TRBD1 (6 bases). Germline V gene lookup returns CDR1 SEHNR and CDR2 FQNEAQ (reference sequence). The CDR3 has 14 residues. Trimming cost V 5 bases and J 0 bases, with 11 bases left between them. The CDR3 sequence is CASSTTGSSYEQYF. The CDR3 DNA is TGTGCCAGCAGCACCACAGGGAGCTCCTACGAGCAGTACTTC.

V usage is TRBV29-1 and J usage is TRBJ1-3; D unclear. V lost 4 bases and J lost 4, with 11 bases in between. The CDR3 is 13 residues long. Germline CDR1 reads SQVTM; CDR2 reads ANQGSEA. Here the CDR3 reads CSVGASQGNTIYF. For the CDR3, the DNA is TGCAGCGTTGGTGCCTCACAGGGAAACACCATATATTTT.

As concerns this clone: The sample carries other DNA sequences with the same CDR3. The chain employs TRBV19 and TRBJ1-1, with a tentative D call TRBD1 (5 bases). CDR3 length: 14 residues. With 3 bases removed from V and 2 bases from J, the gap between germline ends came to 10 bases. In germline, CDR1 is LNHDA, CDR2 SQIVND (reference sequence). The chain's CDR3 is CASSIEGVNTEAFF. CDR3 coding DNA: TGTGCCAGTAGTATTGAAGGGGTTAACACTGAAGCTTTCTTT.

The chain recombines TRBV10-3 with TRBJ1-2; tentative D call: TRBD1 (6 bases). The CDR3 has 14 amino acids. The germline V gene encodes CDR1 ENHRY and CDR2 SYGVKD. Trimming took off 7 bases at V and 6 bases at J, with 18 bases between the two ends. CDR3 sequence: CAIKLSGDTHGYTF. CDR3 nucleotides: TGTGCCATCAAATTGTCAGGGGATACTCATGGCTACACCTTC.

The chain links TRBV6-5 to TRBJ1-2, with D uncertain. The CDR3 contains 15 residues. Deletions cut 5 bases from V and 0 bases from J, with 13 bases between. The germline V gene has CDR1 MNHEY and CDR2 SVGAGI. The CDR3 loop reads CASSPSREPNYGYTF. The CDR3 DNA reads as TGTGCCAGCAGTCCGTCTAGAGAACCTAACTATGGCTACACCTTC.

This clone was counted between two and nine times. The chain combines TRBV7-2 with TRBJ2-2; 7 bases line up with TRBD2. There are 15 residues in the CDR3. J lost 2 bases, V lost 5 bases, and 5 bases had no gene match. The germline V gene encodes CDR1 SGHTA and CDR2 FQGNSA. CDR3 loop: CASSPSGVNTGELFF. For the CDR3, the DNA is TGTGCCAGCAGCCCCAGCGGGGTTAACACCGGGGAGCTGTTTTTT.

The CDR3 spells CASSPRTSRYEQYF. CDR3 DNA sequence: TGTGCCAGCAGCCCGCGGACTAGCAGGTACGAGCAGTACTTC. The chain is built from TRBV7-2 and TRBJ2-7, with 8 bases matching TRBD2. CDR1 SGHTA and CDR2 FQGNSA come from the germline V gene. Trimming at V came to 5 bases and at J to 4 bases, leaving 7 bases not matched to a gene. This CDR3 region has 14 residues. Based on the CDR3 plus reference TRBV7-2 and TRBJ2-7, the full variable domain is GAGVSQSPSNKVTEKGKDVELRCDPISGHTALYWYRQSLGQGLEFLIYFQGNSAPDKSGLPSDRFSAERTGGSVSTLTIQRTQQEDSAVYLCASSPRTSRYEQYFGPGTRLTVT.

The chain recombines TRBV25-1 with TRBJ1-4; TRBD1 agrees at 8 bases. This CDR3 comprises 15 residues. After removal of 3 bases from V and 7 bases from J, the junction contained 7 bases not matched to a gene. Germline CDR1 MGHDK, CDR2 SYGVNS. CDR3 sequence: CASSESTGVAEKLFF. For the CDR3, the DNA is TGTGCCAGCAGTGAGTCGACAGGGGTGGCTGAAAAACTGTTTTTT.